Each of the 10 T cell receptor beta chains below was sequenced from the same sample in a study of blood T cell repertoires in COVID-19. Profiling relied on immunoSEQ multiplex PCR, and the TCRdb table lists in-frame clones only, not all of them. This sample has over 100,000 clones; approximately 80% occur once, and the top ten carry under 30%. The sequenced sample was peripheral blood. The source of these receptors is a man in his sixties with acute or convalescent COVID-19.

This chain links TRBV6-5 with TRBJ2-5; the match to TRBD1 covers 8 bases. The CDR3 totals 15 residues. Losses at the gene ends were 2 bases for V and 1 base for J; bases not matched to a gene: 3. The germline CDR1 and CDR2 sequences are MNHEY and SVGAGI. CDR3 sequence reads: CASSYGGTGQETQYF. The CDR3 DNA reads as TGTGCCAGCAGTTACGGAGGGACAGGCCAAGAGACCCAGTACTTC.

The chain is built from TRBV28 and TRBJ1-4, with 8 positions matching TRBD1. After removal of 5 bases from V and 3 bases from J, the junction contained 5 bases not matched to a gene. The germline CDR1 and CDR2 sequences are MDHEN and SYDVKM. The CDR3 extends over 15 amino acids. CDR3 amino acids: CASSRAGGSNEKLFF. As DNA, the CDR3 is TGTGCCAGCAGTCGGGCAGGGGGCTCTAATGAAAAACTGTTTTTT.

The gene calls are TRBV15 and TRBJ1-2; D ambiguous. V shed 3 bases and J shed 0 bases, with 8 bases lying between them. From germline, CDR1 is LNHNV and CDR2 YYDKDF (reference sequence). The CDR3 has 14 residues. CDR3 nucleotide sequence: TGTGCCACCAGCAGGGGAGGGACTAACTATGGCTACACCTTC. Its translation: CATSRGGTNYGYTF.

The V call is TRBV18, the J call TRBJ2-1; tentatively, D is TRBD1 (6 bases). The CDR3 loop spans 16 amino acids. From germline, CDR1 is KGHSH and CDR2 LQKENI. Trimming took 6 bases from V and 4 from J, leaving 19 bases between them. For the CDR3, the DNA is TGTGCCAGCTCTCAAGAAGGGGGTATGACGTACAATGAGCAGTTCTTC. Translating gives CASSQEGGMTYNEQFF.

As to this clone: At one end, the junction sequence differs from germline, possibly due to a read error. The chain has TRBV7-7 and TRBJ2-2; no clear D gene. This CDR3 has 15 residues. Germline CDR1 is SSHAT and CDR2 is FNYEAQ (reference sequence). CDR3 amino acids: CASSLTQANTGELFF. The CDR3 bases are TGTGCTAGCAGCTTGACCCAGGCGAACACCGGGGAGCTGTTTTTT. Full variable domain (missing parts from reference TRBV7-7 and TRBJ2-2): GAGVSQSPRYKVTKRGQDVTLRCDPISSHATLYWYQQALGQGPEFLTYFNYEAQPDKSGLPSDRFSAERPEGSISTLTIQRTEQRDSAMYRCASSLTQANTGELFFGEGSRLTVL.

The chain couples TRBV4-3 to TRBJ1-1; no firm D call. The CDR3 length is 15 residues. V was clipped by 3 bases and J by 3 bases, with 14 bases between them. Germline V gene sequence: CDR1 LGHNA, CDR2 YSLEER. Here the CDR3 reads CASSHFPGWDTEAFF. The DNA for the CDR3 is TGCGCCAGCAGCCACTTCCCGGGGTGGGACACTGAAGCTTTCTTT.

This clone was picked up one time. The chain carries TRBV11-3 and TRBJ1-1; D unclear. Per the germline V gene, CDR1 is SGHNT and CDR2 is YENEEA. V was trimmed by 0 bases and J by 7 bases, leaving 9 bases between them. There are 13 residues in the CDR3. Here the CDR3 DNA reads TGTGCCAGCAGCTTAGATAGACAACTTGAAGCTTTCTTT. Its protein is CASSLDRQLEAFF.

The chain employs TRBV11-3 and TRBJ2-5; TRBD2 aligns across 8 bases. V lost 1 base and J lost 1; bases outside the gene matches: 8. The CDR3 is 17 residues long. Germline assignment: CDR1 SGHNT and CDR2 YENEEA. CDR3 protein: CASSLGGLAGTQETQYF. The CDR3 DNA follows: TGTGCCAGCAGCTTAGGTGGACTAGCCGGTACCCAAGAGACCCAGTACTTC. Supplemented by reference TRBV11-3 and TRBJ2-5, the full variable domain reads EAGVVQSPRYKIIEKKQPVAFWCNPISGHNTLYWYLQNLGQGPELLIRYENEEAVDDSQLPKDRFSAERLKGVDSTLKIQPAELGDSAVYLCASSLGGLAGTQETQYFGPGTRLLVL.

DNA of the CDR3: TGTGCCAGCAGCTTAGCGGCGGGAACCATTACGGAGCAGTACTTC. It translates to CASSLAAGTITEQYF. The J gene is TRBJ2-7, the V gene TRBV11-1; maybe TRBD2 (6 bases). The germline V gene has CDR1 SGHAT and CDR2 FQDESV (reference sequence). The CDR3 consists of 15 residues. The V gene lost 0 bases and the J gene lost 7 bases, with 16 bases spanning the gap.

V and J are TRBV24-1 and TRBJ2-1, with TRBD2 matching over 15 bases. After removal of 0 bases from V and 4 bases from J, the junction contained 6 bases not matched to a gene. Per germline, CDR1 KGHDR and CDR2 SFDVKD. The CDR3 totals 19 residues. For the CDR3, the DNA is TGTGCCACCAGTGATTTGGGGGGACTAGCGGGAGGAAAGTACAATGAGCAGTTCTTC. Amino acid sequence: CATSDLGGLAGGKYNEQFF.